A single sample gave rise to the 15 T cell receptor beta chains below, sequenced in a study of cytomegalovirus exposure and HLA in healthy donors. In the PCR, 60 Vbeta and 13 Jbeta primers were used. Sequencing was performed with immunoSEQ multiplex PCR; in TCRdb, only in-frame clones are kept and a portion is missing. The sample comprises approximately 51,000 clones, about 72% of which are singletons, and around 5.9% rests with the top ten. Sequencing was performed on PBMCs. These receptors came from a man aged 30 to 39 in good health and CMV-seronegative.

V gene TRBV4-1 combines with J gene TRBJ2-1; no firm D call. Germline loops: CDR1 MGHRA, CDR2 YSYEKL. The CDR3 has 13 amino acids. Trimming shortened V by 5 bases and J by 5 bases, and 10 bases separated the two germline ends. The CDR3 is CASSLQAHNEQFF. CDR3 bases: TGCGCCAGCAGCTTACAAGCGCACAATGAGCAGTTCTTC.

This clone was counted between two and nine times. The rearrangement joins TRBV6-6 to TRBJ1-4; 9 positions agree with TRBD1. This CDR3 contains 15 residues. J lost 5 bases, V lost 1 base, and 2 bases had no gene match. The V gene's germline CDR1 is MNHNY and CDR2 SVGAGI (reference sequence). CDR3 sequence reads: CASSYFGTGNEKLFF. The CDR3 region has the DNA TGTGCCAGCAGTTACTTTGGGACAGGGAATGAAAAACTGTTTTTT.

This clone has just a few counts. The chain joins TRBV5-5 to TRBJ1-1; 7 nucleotides align to TRBD1. This CDR3 region has 15 residues. CDR1 SGHKS and CDR2 YYEKEE come from the germline V gene (reference sequence). The J segment lost 3 bases and the V segment lost 0 bases, leaving 5 bases of the junction unmatched. Here the CDR3 reads CASSLEGTAYTEAFF. The CDR3 coding sequence is TGTGCCAGCAGCTTGGAAGGGACAGCCTACACTGAAGCTTTCTTT. Full variable domain (rest looked up from reference TRBV5-5 and TRBJ1-1): DAGVTQSPTHLIKTRGQQVTLRCSPISGHKSVSWYQQVLGQGPQFIFQYYEKEERGRGNFPDRFSARQFPNYSSELNVNALLLGDSALYLCASSLEGTAYTEAFFGQGTRLTVV.

The chain carries TRBV7-7 and TRBJ2-1; D possibly corresponds to TRBD1 (5 bases). The V end lost 5 bases, the J end lost 15 bases, and 17 bases lay between the germline ends. Germline-derived CDR1 and CDR2 are SSHAT and FNYEAQ (reference sequence). This CDR3 contains 12 residues. For the CDR3, the DNA is TGTGCCAGCAGCCACCGGGCCCTGGGGCTGTTCTTC. This codes for CASSHRALGLFF.

This chain joins TRBV5-6 and TRBJ1-2, with 10 positions matching TRBD1. The CDR3 runs to 13 residues. From germline, CDR1 is SGHDT and CDR2 YYEEEE. With 4 bases clipped from V and 5 bases from J, the junction kept 2 bases outside the gene matches. CDR3 nucleotide sequence: TGTGCCAGCAGCCGGGGACAGGGGTATGGCTACACCTTC. It translates to CASSRGQGYGYTF.

The chain carries TRBV10-3 and TRBJ2-7, with 9 bases fitting TRBD2. With 2 bases clipped from V and 6 bases from J, the junction kept 8 bases outside the gene matches. This CDR3 has 15 residues. Germline lookup yields CDR1 ENHRY and CDR2 SYGVKD. CDR3 sequence: CAISEPVAGVAEQYF. The CDR3 nucleotides read TGTGCCATCAGTGAGCCGGTAGCGGGAGTTGCCGAGCAGTACTTC.

The CDR3 sequence: CATSRAGGTQYF. Here the CDR3 DNA reads TGTGCCACCAGCAGAGCGGGAGGAACGCAGTATTTT. This chain joins TRBV15 and TRBJ2-3; 7 nucleotides line up with TRBD2. The CDR3 length is 12 residues. Trimming cost V 1 base and J 9 bases; bases outside gene matches: 1. CDR1 and CDR2 from the germline V gene are LNHNV and YYDKDF (reference sequence). The full variable domain, with the rest looked up from reference TRBV15 and TRBJ2-3, is DAMVIQNPRYQVTQFGKPVTLSCSQTLNHNVMYWYQQKSSQAPKLLFHYYDKDFNNEADTPDNFQSRRPNTSFCFLDIRSPGLGDTAMYLCATSRAGGTQYFGPGTRLTVL.

The chain carries TRBV10-1 and TRBJ2-7, with 9 bases identical to TRBD2. Germline V gene sequence: CDR1 WNHNN, CDR2 SYGVQD (reference sequence). The CDR3 contains 15 residues. With 4 bases clipped from V and 2 bases from J, the junction kept 6 bases outside the gene matches. The CDR3 sequence is CASSVSGSGTYEQYF. The CDR3 DNA sequence: TGCGCCAGCAGTGTTAGCGGGAGCGGGACCTACGAGCAGTACTTC.

The V and J genes are TRBV5-1 and TRBJ2-3; the D gene is possibly TRBD2 (6 bases). The CDR3 has 13 amino acids. Trimming shortened V by 3 bases and J by 13 bases, and 18 bases separated the two germline ends. The germline V gene encodes CDR1 SGHRS and CDR2 YFSETQ. The CDR3 loop is CASSSTTGDKKYF. CDR3 coding DNA: TGCGCCAGCAGCTCAACCACGGGAGATAAGAAGTATTTT.

This chain joins TRBV5-1 and TRBJ2-5; D gene unclear. Germline V gives CDR1 SGHRS, CDR2 YFSETQ. The ends were cut back, 4 bases at V and 5 bases at J, with 9 bases in the middle. This CDR3 comprises 12 residues. The DNA for the CDR3 is TGCGCCAGCAGCGCTCTACCGGAGACCCAGTACTTC. Its protein is CASSALPETQYF. Drawing the rest from reference TRBV5-1 and TRBJ2-5, the complete variable domain is KAGVTQTPRYLIKTRGQQVTLSCSPISGHRSVSWYQQTPGQGLQFLFEYFSETQRNKGNFPGRFSGRQFSNSRSEMNVSTLELGDSALYLCASSALPETQYFGPGTRLLVL.

The chain combines TRBV5-6 with TRBJ1-2; 8 nucleotides agree with TRBD1. CDR3 length equals 14 residues. With V trimmed by 3 bases and J by 1 base, 2 bases remained unmatched. Germline V gene sequence: CDR1 SGHDT, CDR2 YYEEEE. The CDR3 DNA follows: TGTGCCAGCAGCTGGGACAGGAATAACTATGGCTACACCTTC. Its translation is CASSWDRNNYGYTF. Full variable domain (missing parts from reference TRBV5-6 and TRBJ1-2): DAGVTQSPTHLIKTRGQQVTLRCSPKSGHDTVSWYQQALGQGPQFIFQYYEEEERQRGNFPDRFSGHQFPNYSSELNVNALLLGDSALYLCASSWDRNNYGYTFGSGTRLTVV.

This clone turned up a few times. The J gene is TRBJ1-1, the V gene TRBV30, with 7 bases aligning to TRBD1. Losses at the gene ends were 0 bases for V and 4 bases for J; bases not matched to a gene: 8. There are 15 residues in the CDR3. The germline V gene has CDR1 GTSNPN and CDR2 SVGIG (reference sequence). Here the CDR3 reads CAWSVGGSLITEAFF. DNA of the CDR3: TGTGCCTGGAGTGTAGGGGGCAGTCTAATCACTGAAGCTTTCTTT.

The V gene is TRBV9, the J gene TRBJ2-5, with 11 bases fitting TRBD2. The germline V gene encodes CDR1 SGDLS and CDR2 YYNGEE. V trimming: 4 bases; J trimming: 5 bases; junction bases outside the gene matches: 13. The length of the CDR3 is 17 residues. The CDR3 DNA sequence: TGTGCCAGCAGCCTATGGTCCACTAGCGGGAGTGAGGAGACCCAGTACTTC. It specifies CASSLWSTSGSEETQYF. Supplemented by reference TRBV9 and TRBJ2-5, the full variable domain reads DSGVTQTPKHLITATGQRVTLRCSPRSGDLSVYWYQQSLDQGLQFLIQYYNGEERAKGNILERFSAQQFPDLHSELNLSSLELGDSALYFCASSLWSTSGSEETQYFGPGTRLLVL.

The chain combines TRBV6-5 with TRBJ2-7; 10 bases map to TRBD2. The CDR3 runs 15 residues. V was clipped by 2 bases and J by 3 bases; unmatched bases: 4. Looked up from germline, CDR1 is MNHEY and CDR2 is SVGAGI. The CDR3, as DNA: TGTGCCAGCAGTTACGCAGCGGGAGGGTTCTACGAGCAGTACTTC. Amino acid sequence: CASSYAAGGFYEQYF.

The count of this clone is one. The chain is built from TRBV27 and TRBJ2-7, with a possible D match to TRBD1 (6 bases). V lost 3 bases to trimming and J lost 2 bases, with 8 bases between them. Germline V CDR1 and CDR2: MNHEY, SMNVEV (reference sequence). The CDR3 totals 13 residues. CDR3 residues: CASSFAGAYEQYF. CDR3 coding DNA: TGTGCCAGCAGTTTTGCAGGGGCCTACGAGCAGTACTTC.